One and the same sample provided the 23 T cell receptor beta chains below, sequenced in a study of OX40 agonist ivuxolimab in advanced cancers. Generated by immunoSEQ multiplex PCR, the TCRdb table keeps only in-frame clones and is missing some. The sample includes tens of thousands of clones, around 89% seen only once; the top ten take around 13%. Sequenced here: CD4+ or CD8+ T cells sorted from blood, sampled in a trial of the OX40 agonist ivuxolimab. The receptors were gathered from an adult with an advanced solid tumor such as melanoma, head and neck, liver or kidney cancer.

The chain recombines TRBV5-8 with TRBJ2-3; perhaps TRBD1 as D (5 bases). The V end lost 5 bases, the J end lost 5 bases, and 9 bases lay between the germline ends. The germline CDR1 and CDR2 sequences are SGHTS and YDEGEE. CDR3 length: 12 residues. The DNA of the CDR3 is TGTGCCAGCAGTCCTAGGGGAGATACGCAGTATTTT. It codes for CASSPRGDTQYF.

This clone occurred once. The genes are TRBV29-1 and TRBJ2-7, with D possibly being TRBD2 (6 bases). CDR3 length equals 13 residues. V was cut by 4 bases and J by 3 bases, with 13 bases left in between. The germline CDR1 and CDR2 sequences are SQVTM and ANQGSEA. The CDR3 protein is CSVAPGLNYEQYF. CDR3 in DNA: TGCAGCGTTGCCCCTGGACTAAACTACGAGCAGTACTTC.

The chain joins TRBV19 to TRBJ2-3; a possible D gene is TRBD1 (5 bases). The CDR3 length is 14 residues. Germline V gene sequence: CDR1 LNHDA, CDR2 SQIVND (reference sequence). V lost 1 base to trimming and J lost 3 bases, with 8 bases between them. The CDR3 sequence: CASSIAGWTDTQYF. The CDR3 bases are TGTGCCAGTAGTATAGCAGGGTGGACAGATACGCAGTATTTT.

The V call is TRBV21-1, the J call TRBJ2-4. TRBV21-1 is marked as a pseudogene. The CDR3 is made up of 18 amino acids. DNA for the CDR3: TGTGCCAGCAGCAAAGTGGCCGGACGGTTTGAAGCCAAAAACATTCAGTACTTC. Translating it yields CASSKVAGRFEAKNIQYF.

This clone appeared once. CDR3: CASSLAGGRQETQYF. The CDR3, as DNA: TGTGCCAGCAGCCTAGCGGGAGGGAGGCAAGAGACCCAGTACTTC. V and J are TRBV13 and TRBJ2-5; 12 bases line up with TRBD2. Unmatched junction bases numbered 3, after V lost 5 bases and J lost 2 bases. Germline values: CDR1 PRHDT, CDR2 FYEKMQ (reference sequence). The CDR3 is 15 amino acids. The full variable domain, with the rest looked up from reference TRBV13 and TRBJ2-5, is AAGVIQSPRHLIKEKRETATLKCYPIPRHDTVYWYQQGPGQDPQFLISFYEKMQSDKGSIPDRFSAQQFSDYHSELNMSSLELGDSALYFCASSLAGGRQETQYFGPGTRLLVL.

The chain recombines TRBV13 with TRBJ2-1; 8 bases line up with TRBD1. CDR1 and CDR2 from the germline V gene are PRHDT and FYEKMQ (reference sequence). V was pared by 5 bases and J by 8 bases, with 8 bases of the junction left unmatched. The CDR3 is 14 residues long. CDR3 nucleotides: TGTGCCAGCAGCCACGGGACAGGAGGGTATGAGCAGTTCTTC. It specifies CASSHGTGGYEQFF.

This clone has a single count. The chain links TRBV6-6 to TRBJ2-7; tentatively, D is TRBD1 (6 bases). Trimming pared 5 bases from V and 6 bases from J, leaving 20 bases between. Germline V gene lookup returns CDR1 MNHNY and CDR2 SVGAGI (reference sequence). This CDR3 has 15 amino acids. DNA for the CDR3: TGTGCCAGCAGTCCAACAGGGTCTGGGCTACTCGAGCAGTACTTC. Translation: CASSPTGSGLLEQYF.

The rearrangement links TRBV28 to TRBJ2-7; TRBD2 matches 9 bases. The CDR3 covers 21 residues. V lost 8 bases and J lost 0; bases outside the gene matches: 26. In germline, CDR1 is MDHEN, CDR2 SYDVKM. CDR3 nucleotide sequence: TGTGCCAGCCATTCTGGGTTGGCCTCCCGAGAGACTAGCGGTGCCTCCTACGAGCAGTACTTC. Translating it yields CASHSGLASRETSGASYEQYF.

The V gene is TRBV4-2, the J gene TRBJ2-1; 8 nucleotides agree with TRBD2. The CDR3 runs to 16 residues. Germline lookup yields CDR1 LGHNA and CDR2 YNFKEQ. The V segment lost 4 bases and the J segment 5 bases; nucleotides outside the gene matches: 10. The CDR3 protein is CASSLPAAGADNEQFF. CDR3 nucleotides: TGTGCCAGCAGCCTACCCGCAGCGGGGGCGGACAATGAGCAGTTCTTC.

This sequence joins TRBV6-5 and TRBJ2-7; the D is unclear. The ends were cut back, 5 bases at V and 6 bases at J, with 20 bases in the middle. The CDR3 covers 15 residues. In germline, CDR1 is MNHEY, CDR2 SVGAGI. The CDR3 sequence is CASSPRRRPIPEQYF. DNA for the CDR3: TGTGCCAGCAGTCCCAGGAGAAGGCCTATACCCGAGCAGTACTTC.

The J gene is TRBJ1-5, the V gene TRBV7-9; a possible D gene is TRBD1 (5 bases). The CDR3 length is 14 residues. Per the germline V gene, CDR1 is SEHNR and CDR2 is FQNEAQ (reference sequence). The V end was cut by 3 bases, the J end by 4 bases, with 10 bases between. The CDR3 loop reads CASSFTGGNQPQHF. The CDR3 DNA sequence: TGTGCCAGCAGCTTTACAGGAGGAAATCAGCCCCAGCATTTT.

The chain combines TRBV15 with TRBJ2-1, with 15 bases lining up with TRBD2. This CDR3 region has 16 residues. Germline V gene sequence: CDR1 LNHNV, CDR2 YYDKDF (reference sequence). V shed 6 bases, J shed 9 bases, and the junction held 9 bases outside the gene matches. CDR3: CATRPGLAGGTLEQFF. The CDR3 DNA follows: TGTGCCACCAGACCGGGACTAGCGGGAGGAACACTTGAGCAGTTCTTC.

This clone was seen a few times. V and J are TRBV5-1 and TRBJ1-1; D is possibly TRBD1 (6 bases). Germline V CDR1 and CDR2: SGHRS, YFSETQ. Trimming took off 6 bases at V and 4 bases at J, with 16 bases between the two ends. The CDR3 is 14 residues long. The CDR3 nucleotides are TGCGCCAGCAAACTCGAACAGGGAGGCACTGAAGCTTTCTTT. It yields the protein CASKLEQGGTEAFF.

The CDR3 coding sequence is TGTGCCAGTAGTATGAACGCGAATGAGCAGTTCTTC. Amino acids: CASSMNANEQFF. The chain joins TRBV19 to TRBJ2-1; no firm D call. CDR3 size: 12 residues. The V gene's germline CDR1 is LNHDA and CDR2 SQIVND (reference sequence). V lost 3 bases, J lost 7 bases, and 7 bases lay in between. Full variable domain (remainder filled in from reference TRBV19 and TRBJ2-1): DGGITQSPKYLFRKEGQNVTLSCEQNLNHDAMYWYRQDPGQGLRLIYYSQIVNDFQKGDIAEGYSVSREKKESFPLTVTSAQKNPTAFYLCASSMNANEQFFGPGTRLTVL.

The chain joins TRBV6-6 to TRBJ1-2, with unresolved D. Germline CDR1 is MNHNY and CDR2 is SVGAGI (reference sequence). The V end was cut by 4 bases, the J end by 0 bases, with 9 bases between. CDR3 length: 14 residues. CDR3 nucleotide sequence: TGTGCCAGCAGTTTCATCCGTACTAACTATGGCTACACCTTC. Its translation is CASSFIRTNYGYTF.

The chain uses TRBV27 and TRBJ1-2, with a tentative D call TRBD1 (5 bases). The CDR3 is 15 residues long. Looked up from germline, CDR1 is MNHEY and CDR2 is SMNVEV (reference sequence). With 4 bases removed from V and 8 bases from J, the gap between germline ends came to 20 bases. CDR3 bases: TGTGCCAGCAGTTACTCCGGGGCAACACTTGGAGGCTACACCTTC. Its protein product is CASSYSGATLGGYTF.

The gene calls are TRBV27 and TRBJ1-2, with unresolved D. The germline V gene encodes CDR1 MNHEY and CDR2 SMNVEV (reference sequence). CDR3 length: 15 residues. V gave up 2 bases and J gave up 8 bases, with 18 bases separating them. DNA for the CDR3: TGTGCCAGCAGTTTAATAGGTGGTAAACCGGGGGGCTACACCTTC. Encoded protein: CASSLIGGKPGGYTF.

CDR3 loop: CASSLAGGENWDEQYF. For the CDR3, the DNA is TGTGCCAGCAGCTTAGCGGGGGGGGAAAATTGGGACGAGCAGTACTTC. This sequence joins TRBV7-6 and TRBJ2-7; 7 bases agree with TRBD2. Germline V gives CDR1 SGHVS, CDR2 FNYEAQ. This CDR3 region has 16 residues. The J segment lost 5 bases and the V segment lost 0 bases, leaving 10 bases of the junction unmatched.

J is TRBJ2-1 and V is TRBV6-1; perhaps D is TRBD1 or TRBD2 (6 bases each). Germline V CDR1 and CDR2: MNHNS, SASEGT. V was shortened by 0 bases and J by 2 bases, with 11 bases between the two germline ends. The CDR3 is 16 amino acids. CDR3 DNA: TGTGCCAGCAGTGAAGCCGGGGGCTTTGCCTACAATGAGCAGTTCTTC. Protein product: CASSEAGGFAYNEQFF.

The CDR3 sequence: CASSLSGRAHEQYF. The CDR3 DNA is TGTGCCAGCAGCTTAAGCGGGAGGGCCCACGAGCAGTACTTC. The chain joins TRBV7-6 to TRBJ2-7, with TRBD2 identical over 10 bases. Trimming removed 2 bases from V and 5 bases from J; junction bases left unmatched: 3. Germline CDR1 SGHVS, CDR2 FNYEAQ. The CDR3 covers 14 residues.

V is TRBV7-9 and J is TRBJ2-7; D is perhaps TRBD1 (5 bases). The ends were cut back, 1 base at V and 6 bases at J, with 7 bases in the middle. The germline gives CDR1 SEHNR, CDR2 FQNEAQ (reference sequence). The CDR3 is 12 residues long. The CDR3 coding sequence is TGTGCCAGCAGCTTAGTGGGGCGCGAGCAGTACTTC. Its protein product is CASSLVGREQYF.

V gene TRBV13 combines with J gene TRBJ2-7; D gene uncertain. The germline gives CDR1 PRHDT, CDR2 FYEKMQ (reference sequence). The CDR3 runs to 14 residues. Trimming stripped 5 bases from V and 4 bases from J, with 15 bases between. The CDR3: CASSPRLSEYEQYF. CDR3 DNA sequence: TGTGCCAGCAGCCCCCGGCTGTCGGAGTACGAGCAGTACTTC.

This clone was seen more than once but under ten times. The chain employs TRBV14 and TRBJ2-7; no clear D. V was pared by 4 bases and J by 3 bases, with 13 bases between. CDR1 SGHDN and CDR2 FVKESK come from the germline V gene. This CDR3 has 14 amino acids. CDR3 amino acids: CASSPLPGYYEQYF. CDR3 sequence (DNA): TGTGCCAGCAGCCCTCTCCCCGGCTACTACGAGCAGTACTTC.